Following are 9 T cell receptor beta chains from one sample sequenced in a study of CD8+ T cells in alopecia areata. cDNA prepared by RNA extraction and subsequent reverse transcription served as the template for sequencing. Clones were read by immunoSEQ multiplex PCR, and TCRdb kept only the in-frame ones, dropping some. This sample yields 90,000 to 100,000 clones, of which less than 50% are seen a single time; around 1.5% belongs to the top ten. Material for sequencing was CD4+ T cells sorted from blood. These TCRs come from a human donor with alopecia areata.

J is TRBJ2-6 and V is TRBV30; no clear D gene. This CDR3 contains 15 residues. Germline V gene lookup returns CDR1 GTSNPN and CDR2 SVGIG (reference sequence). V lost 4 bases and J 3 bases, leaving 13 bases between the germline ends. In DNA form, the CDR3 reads TGTGCCTGGATCGGGCAGTCGGGTGGGGCCAACGTCCTGACTTTC. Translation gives CAWIGQSGGANVLTF.

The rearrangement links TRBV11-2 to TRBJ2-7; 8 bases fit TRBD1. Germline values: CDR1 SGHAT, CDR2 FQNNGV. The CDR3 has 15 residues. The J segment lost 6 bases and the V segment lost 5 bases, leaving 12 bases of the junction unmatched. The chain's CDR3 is CASSAGTGLLSEQYF. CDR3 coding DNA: TGTGCCAGCAGCGCCGGGACAGGACTACTATCCGAGCAGTACTTC.

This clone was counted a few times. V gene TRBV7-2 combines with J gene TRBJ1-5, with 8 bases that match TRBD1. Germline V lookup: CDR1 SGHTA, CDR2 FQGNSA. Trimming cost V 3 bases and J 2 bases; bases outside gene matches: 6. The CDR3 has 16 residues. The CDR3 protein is CASSLDRVIGNQPQHF. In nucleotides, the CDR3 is TGTGCCAGCAGCTTGGACAGGGTGATTGGCAATCAGCCCCAGCATTTT.

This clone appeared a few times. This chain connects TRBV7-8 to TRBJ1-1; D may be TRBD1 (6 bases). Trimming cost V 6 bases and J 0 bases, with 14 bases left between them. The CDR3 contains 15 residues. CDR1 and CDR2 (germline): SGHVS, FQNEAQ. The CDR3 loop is CASSPQGAVNTEAFF. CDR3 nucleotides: TGTGCCAGCAGTCCACAGGGTGCAGTGAACACTGAAGCTTTCTTT.

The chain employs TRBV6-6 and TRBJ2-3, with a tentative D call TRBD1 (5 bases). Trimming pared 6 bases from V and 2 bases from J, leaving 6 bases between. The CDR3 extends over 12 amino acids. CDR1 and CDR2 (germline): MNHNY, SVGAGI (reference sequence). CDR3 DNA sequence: TGTGCCAGCAGGGACAACACAGATACGCAGTATTTT. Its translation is CASRDNTDTQYF.

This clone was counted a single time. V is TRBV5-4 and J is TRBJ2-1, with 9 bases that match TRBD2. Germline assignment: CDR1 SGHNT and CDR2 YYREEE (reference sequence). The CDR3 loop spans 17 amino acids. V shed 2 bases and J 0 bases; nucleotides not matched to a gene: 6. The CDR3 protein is CASSFRSGRGSYNEQFF. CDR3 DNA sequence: TGTGCCAGCAGCTTCCGTAGCGGGAGAGGCTCCTACAATGAGCAGTTCTTC. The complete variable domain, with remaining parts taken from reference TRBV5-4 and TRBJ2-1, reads ETGVTQSPTHLIKTRGQQVTLRCSSQSGHNTVSWYQQALGQGPQFIFQYYREEENGRGNFPPRFSGLQFPNYSSELNVNALELDDSALYLCASSFRSGRGSYNEQFFGPGTRLTVL.

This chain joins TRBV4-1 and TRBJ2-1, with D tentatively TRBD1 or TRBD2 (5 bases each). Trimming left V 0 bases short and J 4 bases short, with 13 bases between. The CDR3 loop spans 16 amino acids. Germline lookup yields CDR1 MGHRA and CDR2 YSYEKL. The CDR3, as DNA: TGCGCCAGCAGCCAAGAGTACCGGGGACCATACAATGAGCAGTTCTTC. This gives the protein CASSQEYRGPYNEQFF.

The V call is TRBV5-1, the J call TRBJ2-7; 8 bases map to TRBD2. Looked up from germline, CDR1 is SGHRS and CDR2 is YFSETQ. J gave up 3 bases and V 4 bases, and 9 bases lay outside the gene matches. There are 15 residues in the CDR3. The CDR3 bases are TGCGCCAGCAGCATGGCGGGAGGAGTCGGCTACGAGCAGTACTTC. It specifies CASSMAGGVGYEQYF.

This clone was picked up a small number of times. The CDR3 DNA reads as TGTGCCAGCAGCTTAGCGGGCGAGCTATATTTT. Residues: CASSLAGELYF. The rearrangement links TRBV7-9 to TRBJ1-3; D not resolved. The CDR3 has 11 residues. From germline, CDR1 is SEHNR and CDR2 FQNEAQ (reference sequence). V was cut by 0 bases and J by 14 bases, with 8 bases left in between.